This entry lists 27 T cell receptor beta chains sequenced from one sample in a study of immune characterization of retroperitoneal liposarcoma. TCRdb redid the calling of the PCR reads with MiXCR, one entry per CDR3 protein. The sample lists some 10,000 distinct CDR3 sequences, roughly a quarter occurring once. The sequenced sample was tumor tissue. The receptors stem from a female donor with retroperitoneal liposarcoma.

This clonotype was seen once. The chain carries TRBV7-3 and TRBJ2-1, with a possible D match to TRBD2 (6 bases). This CDR3 comprises 14 residues. Looked up from germline, CDR1 is SGHTA and CDR2 is FQGTGA. Trimming left V 5 bases short and J 10 bases short, with 18 bases between. CDR3 in DNA: TGTGCCAGCAGCCCCCAACGGGGGTCCTACGAGCAGTTCTTC. Translated: CASSPQRGSYEQFF. The variable domain in full, with the rest retrieved from reference TRBV7-3 and TRBJ2-1, is GAGVSQTPSNKVTEKGKYVELRCDPISGHTALYWYRQSLGQGPEFLIYFQGTGAADDSGLPNDRFFAVRPEGSVSTLKIQRTERGDSAVYLCASSPQRGSYEQFFGPGTRLTVL.

This clonotype was seen a handful of times. The chain recombines TRBV12-3 or TRBV12-4 with TRBJ2-1, with TRBD2 identical over 9 bases. Gene TRBJ2-7 matches the end of the DNA better, so the J call may be wrong. The CDR3 consists of 17 residues. CDR3 DNA sequence: TGTGCCAGCAGATCCCCCTTCGGACTAGCGTCCTACAATGAGCAGTACTTC. Protein sequence: CASRSPFGLASYNEQYF.

This clonotype was seen at least ten times. The J gene is TRBJ2-5, the V gene TRBV12-3 or TRBV12-4, with 8 nucleotides matching TRBD2. J lost 4 bases, V lost 7 bases, and 11 bases had no gene match. The CDR3 consists of 15 residues. The CDR3 protein is CASTPSGGAVETQYF. In DNA form, the CDR3 reads TGTGCCAGCACCCCCTCCGGGGGGGCGGTAGAGACCCAGTACTTC.

Comment on this clonotype: A much more abundant neighbour one base away suggests this may be a read error. The gene calls are TRBV7-6 and TRBJ2-1, with D possibly matching TRBD1 (6 bases). The CDR3 loop spans 14 amino acids. V gave up 1 base and J gave up 10 bases, with 14 bases separating them. The germline gives CDR1 SGHVS, CDR2 FNYEAQ. The CDR3 DNA reads as TGTGCCAGCAGCTTAGAGGTACGGGGACACGAGCAGTTCTTC. Protein product: CASSLEVRGHEQFF.

The chain has TRBV7-8 and TRBJ2-1, with D possibly matching TRBD1 (6 bases). V was trimmed by 1 base and J by 5 bases, leaving 21 bases between them. There are 18 residues in the CDR3. From germline, CDR1 is SGHVS and CDR2 FQNEAQ. In nucleotides, the CDR3 is TGTGCCAGCAGCTTAGATGGCCCGGGCAGGGGAAGAAACAATGAGCAGTTCTTC. This codes for CASSLDGPGRGRNNEQFF.

This clonotype was picked up many times. The chain combines TRBV11-2 with TRBJ2-1; D may be TRBD1 or TRBD2 (5 bases each). The J call may be wrong; the DNA end is better matched by TRBJ2-7. This CDR3 has 15 residues. Germline V CDR1 and CDR2: SGHAT, FQNNGV. CDR3 region: CASSLAFGGTYEQYF. CDR3 DNA sequence: TGTGCCAGCAGCTTAGCTTTTGGGGGAACCTACGAGCAGTACTTC.

This chain joins TRBV5-4 and TRBJ1-6, with D tentatively TRBD1 (6 bases). This CDR3 is 15 amino acids long. From germline, CDR1 is SGHNT and CDR2 YYREEE (reference sequence). V was shortened by 0 bases and J by 9 bases, with 13 bases between the two germline ends. The CDR3 bases are TGTGCCAGCAGCTTGGAATCAGGGGCTAGTTCACCCCTCCACTTT. Its protein product is CASSLESGASSPLHF.

The chain couples TRBV11-3 to TRBJ2-7; 8 nucleotides align to TRBD1. This CDR3 contains 19 residues. With 5 bases clipped from V and 0 bases from J, the junction kept 18 bases outside the gene matches. Germline CDR1 SGHNT, CDR2 YENEEA. The CDR3 sequence: CASSPWWGQVLTSSYEQYF. The CDR3 bases are TGTGCCAGCAGCCCCTGGTGGGGACAGGTCCTTACAAGCTCCTACGAGCAGTACTTC.

There are a few counts of this clonotype. The V gene is TRBV6-1, the J gene TRBJ1-2, with D possibly TRBD1 on 5 matching bases. V was pared by 5 bases and J by 7 bases, with 14 bases between. The CDR3 extends over 13 amino acids. Germline CDR1 is MNHNS and CDR2 is SASEGT. The CDR3 bases are TGTGCCAGCAGTTTGACAGAAACCGGTGGCTACACCTTC. This gives the protein CASSLTETGGYTF.

This rearrangement joins TRBV11-2 to TRBJ2-1; unclear D gene. The J call may be faulty, since TRBJ2-7 better matches the DNA end. This CDR3 is 12 amino acids long. Germline CDR1 SGHAT, CDR2 FQNNGV. The CDR3 sequence: CASSLYYNEQYF. The CDR3 nucleotides are TGTGCCAGCAGCCTTTACTACAATGAGCAGTACTTC.

The chain joins TRBV12-3 or TRBV12-4 to TRBJ2-1; 11 bases are a match to TRBD2. The junction had 7 bases not matched to a gene; V was cut back by 5 bases and J by 1 base. This CDR3 has 17 amino acids. DNA for the CDR3: TGTGCCAGCAGTACCGCCGGGACTAGCGGTTCCTACAATGAGCAGTTCTTC. This sequence encodes CASSTAGTSGSYNEQFF.

In this sample, this clonotype turned up a few times. The genes are TRBV10-3 and TRBJ2-2; the match to TRBD1 covers 8 bases. The germline gives CDR1 ENHRY, CDR2 SYGVKD. V was pared by 11 bases and J by 0 bases, with 8 bases of the junction left unmatched. The CDR3 is made up of 15 amino acids. The CDR3 DNA reads as TGTGCCGTTACCGCAGGGGGCTCGAACACCGGGGAGCTGTTTTTT. This sequence encodes CAVTAGGSNTGELFF.

This chain joins TRBV27 and TRBJ2-1, with D hard to call. The CDR3 is 13 residues long. Trimming pared 2 bases from V and 10 bases from J, leaving 12 bases between. Germline lookup yields CDR1 MNHEY and CDR2 SMNVEV (reference sequence). The CDR3: CASSLGRSYEQFF. CDR3 in DNA: TGTGCCAGCAGTTTAGGCAGGTCATACGAGCAGTTCTTC.

A few counts support this clonotype. This chain joins TRBV6-1 and TRBJ1-2; no clear D gene. CDR1 MNHNS and CDR2 SASEGT come from the germline V gene. The ends were cut back, 6 bases at V and 2 bases at J, with 16 bases in the middle. This CDR3 spans 15 amino acids. CDR3 in DNA: TGTGCCAGCAGCCCACGAGAGGGAAGGAACTATGGCTACACCTTC. This gives the protein CASSPREGRNYGYTF.

The chain employs TRBV7-2 and TRBJ2-6; D is perhaps TRBD2 (6 bases). Trimming stripped 1 base from V and 3 bases from J, with 7 bases between. The V gene's germline CDR1 is SGHTA and CDR2 FQGNSA. The CDR3 loop spans 15 amino acids. CDR3 sequence: CASSLGGGGANVLTF. CDR3 coding DNA: TGTGCCAGCAGCTTAGGGGGAGGTGGGGCCAACGTCCTGACTTTC.

This clonotype was observed a handful of times. The chain joins TRBV10-3 to TRBJ2-1, with 11 bases identical to TRBD2. Germline values: CDR1 ENHRY, CDR2 SYGVKD. The CDR3 is made up of 15 amino acids. J lost 3 bases, V lost 6 bases, and 4 bases had no gene match. DNA for the CDR3: TGTGCCATCAGGAAACTAGCGGGGGACTACAATGAGCAGTTCTTC. Translating gives CAIRKLAGDYNEQFF.

This clonotype qualifies as medium-sized. This sequence joins TRBV7-8 and TRBJ2-1, with 9 bases that match TRBD1. The length of the CDR3 is 16 residues. J lost 13 bases, V lost 5 bases, and 18 bases had no gene match. The V gene's germline CDR1 is SGHVS and CDR2 FQNEAQ. The DNA for the CDR3 is TGTGCCAGCAGCCCCTCTAGACAGGGGGGTGTGGAGACCCAGTTCTTC. This gives the protein CASSPSRQGGVETQFF. Full variable domain (rest looked up from reference TRBV7-8 and TRBJ2-1): GAGVSQSPRYKVAKRGQDVALRCDPISGHVSLFWYQQALGQGPEFLTYFQNEAQLDKSGLPSDRFFAERPEGSVSTLKIQRTQQEDSAVYLCASSPSRQGGVETQFFGPGTRLTVL.

The chain employs TRBV12-3 or TRBV12-4 and TRBJ1-1, with D hard to call. Trimming left V 7 bases short and J 1 base short, with 10 bases between. CDR3 length: 13 amino acids. CDR3 DNA: TGTGCCAGCACCCTTTGGGGGAACACTGAAGCTTTCTTT. As protein: CASTLWGNTEAFF.

This chain uses TRBV11-2 with TRBJ2-1, with a possible D match to TRBD2 (5 bases). Per the germline V gene, CDR1 is SGHAT and CDR2 is FQNNGV. Between the trimmed V and J ends, which lost 0 bases and 10 bases, there was a span of 13 bases. This CDR3 contains 14 residues. The CDR3 DNA reads TGTGCCAGCAGCTTAGAGGTGGACTCCTACGAGCAGTTCTTC. Its translation is CASSLEVDSYEQFF.

This clonotype has a count of ten or more. The J gene is TRBJ1-2, the V gene TRBV6-1; D possibly corresponds to TRBD1 (6 bases). This CDR3 contains 13 residues. The germline gives CDR1 MNHNS, CDR2 SASEGT. With 6 bases removed from V and 7 bases from J, the gap between germline ends came to 15 bases. The CDR3 DNA follows: TGTGCCAGCAGGCCTGACAGGTTAGGTGGCTACACCTTC. Amino acids: CASRPDRLGGYTF.

By share, this clonotype ranks as medium-sized. V gene TRBV6-1 combines with J gene TRBJ2-1, with D uncertain. The CDR3 sequence is 14 residues long. Germline values: CDR1 MNHNS, CDR2 SASEGT. The germline V and J ends were trimmed by 10 bases and 2 bases, with 15 bases remaining between them. The CDR3 bases are TGTGCCAACTCAAGGGCTAAGGCCTACAATGAGCAGTTCTTC. Translated, it gives CANSRAKAYNEQFF.

This clonotype rates as medium-sized (0.01 to 0.1%). The chain is built from TRBV7-2 and TRBJ2-1; D remains unclear. The end of the DNA fits TRBJ2-7 better, so the J call may be wrong. The CDR3 covers 13 residues. Germline V CDR1 and CDR2: SGHTA, FQGNSA. CDR3 in DNA: TGTGCCAGCAGCTTAGGCATGTACAATGAGCAGTACTTC. Protein sequence: CASSLGMYNEQYF.

This clonotype has just a few counts. V and J are TRBV5-3 and TRBJ2-3; 9 nucleotides match TRBD2. TRBV5-3 is an open reading frame, and its role is uncertain. The V segment lost 8 bases and the J segment 0 bases; nucleotides outside the gene matches: 10. The CDR3 runs to 16 residues. The CDR3 DNA reads as TGTGCCAGCAGCCCGCTAGCGGGAACAAGCACAGATACGCAGTATTTT. This gives the protein CASSPLAGTSTDTQYF.

Of note for this clonotype: Being one base from a much bigger clone, this may be a read error. In nucleotides, the CDR3 is TGTGCCAGCGGCGTACAGGAGCAGTACTTC. Translated, it gives CASGVQEQYF. This chain uses TRBV27 with TRBJ2-1; D is ambiguous. The J call is uncertain, as TRBJ2-7 better fits the DNA end. Germline CDR1 and CDR2: MNHEY and SMNVEV (reference sequence). CDR3 length: 10 residues.

This clonotype was found once. The CDR3 coding sequence is TGTGCCAGCAGTTTAGGGGTCGACGGGGAGCTGTTTTTT. Protein sequence: CASSLGVDGELFF. The V call is TRBV12-3 or TRBV12-4, the J call TRBJ2-2; unclear D gene. The CDR3 totals 13 residues. Between the trimmed V and J ends, which lost 1 base and 7 bases, there was a span of 7 bases.

About this clonotype itself: A junction boundary mismatches the germline segment, possibly from a read error. This chain joins TRBV4-1 and TRBJ2-7, with 11 positions matching TRBD2. The CDR3 consists of 16 residues. Germline V CDR1 and CDR2: MGHRA, YSYEKL. CDR3 DNA: TGTGCCAGCAGCAGGGGACTAGCGGACAGCTCCTACGAGCAGTACTTC. Its protein is CASSRGLADSSYEQYF.

Written as DNA, the CDR3 is TGTGCCAGCAGCCGTGGGGGACAGTCGACTGGCTACGAGCAGTACTTC. Its translation: CASSRGGQSTGYEQYF. The rearrangement uses TRBV6-8 and TRBJ2-3, with 7 positions matching TRBD1. The end of the DNA aligns better with TRBJ2-7, so the J call may be wrong. Germline CDR1 reads MNHGY; CDR2 reads SAAAGT. This CDR3 spans 16 amino acids.